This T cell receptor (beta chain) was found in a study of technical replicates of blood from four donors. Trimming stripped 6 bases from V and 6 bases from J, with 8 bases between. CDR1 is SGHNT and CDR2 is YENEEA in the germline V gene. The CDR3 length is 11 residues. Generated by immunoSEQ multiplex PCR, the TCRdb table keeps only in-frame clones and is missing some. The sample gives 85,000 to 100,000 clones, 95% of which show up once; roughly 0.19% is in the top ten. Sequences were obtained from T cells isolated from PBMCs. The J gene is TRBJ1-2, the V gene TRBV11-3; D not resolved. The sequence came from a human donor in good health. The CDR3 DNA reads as TGTGCCAGCAGGCGAAAAGATGGCTACACCTTC. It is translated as CASRRKDGYTF. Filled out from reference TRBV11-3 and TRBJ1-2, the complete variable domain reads EAGVVQSPRYKIIEKKQPVAFWCNPISGHNTLYWYLQNLGQGPELLIRYENEEAVDDSQLPKDRFSAERLKGVDSTLKIQPAELGDSAVYLCASRRKDGYTFGSGTRLTVV.